This T cell receptor beta chain came from a study of blood T cell repertoires in COVID-19. Study at large: Sources were T cells, B-cell-depleted T cells, or PBMCs; the material itself was cDNA or gDNA.

This clone has only one observation. Using immunoSEQ multiplex PCR, the repertoire was profiled, and TCRdb retains in-frame clones only, with some absent. In the table there are fewer than 450,000 clones, about 88% of which are singletons. The ends lost 10 bases at V and 1 base at J; junction bases unmatched: 7. CDR3 length: 14 amino acids. Germline CDR1 MNHEY, CDR2 SVGAGI. This clonotype was obtained from a woman aged 25-40 years who had recovered from COVID-19. The sequencing sample was made of PBMCs or T cells enriched from blood (not recorded which). The chain employs TRBV6-5 and TRBJ2-7; 10 bases match TRBD1. The DNA for the CDR3 is TGTGCCACCTGGGACAGGGGACTTTCCTACGAGCAGTACTTC. Residues: CATWDRGLSYEQYF.